These 8 T cell receptor beta chains came from one sample sequenced in a study of CD4 T cells in relation to SARS-CoV-2 and coronaviruses. Before the COVID-19 pandemic, during about 2011-2019, CD4+ T cells were taken from unexposed donors. Libraries were prepared by immunoSEQ multiplex PCR; TCRdb keeps only in-frame clonotypes and omits some of them. The data show more than 50,000 clones, approximately 90% seen once. The specimen sequenced was memory CD4+ T cells from PBMCs. These receptors all stem from a human donor in good health.

The rearrangement links TRBV3-1 (or the pseudogene TRBV3-2) to TRBJ1-2; TRBD1 is a possible D gene (6 bases). V lost 4 bases and J 3 bases, leaving 9 bases between the germline ends. CDR3 size: 13 residues. CDR1 is LGHDT, CDR2 YNNKEL, per germline (reference sequence). The CDR3 DNA reads as TGTGCCAGCAGCCGAGGGGGGCACTATGGCTACACCTTC. Translation gives CASSRGGHYGYTF.

The genes are TRBV28 and TRBJ1-5; possible D gene TRBD1, 5 bases. Germline V gene lookup returns CDR1 MDHEN and CDR2 SYDVKM. The length of the CDR3 is 14 residues. Deletions cut 3 bases from V and 5 bases from J, with 11 bases between. The CDR3 here is CASSFQGLDQPQHF. CDR3 coding DNA: TGTGCCAGCAGTTTCCAGGGTTTGGATCAGCCCCAGCATTTT. Based on the CDR3 plus reference TRBV28 and TRBJ1-5, the full variable domain is DVKVTQSSRYLVKRTGEKVFLECVQDMDHENMFWYRQDPGLGLRLIYFSYDVKMKEKGDIPEGYSVSREKKERFSLILESASTNQTSMYLCASSFQGLDQPQHFGDGTRLSIL.

The rearrangement uses TRBV7-3 and TRBJ1-1, with no clear D. The germline V gene has CDR1 SGHTA and CDR2 FQGTGA. V gave up 3 bases and J gave up 4 bases, with 9 bases separating them. The CDR3 is 13 residues long. CDR3 DNA sequence: TGTGCCAGCAGCTTGCAGGTCTCCACTGAAGCTTTCTTT. Translating it yields CASSLQVSTEAFF.

The gene calls are TRBV5-4 and TRBJ2-1, with 7 bases matching TRBD1. Germline V gene sequence: CDR1 SGHNT, CDR2 YYREEE (reference sequence). The V gene end was trimmed by 5 bases and the J gene end by 3 bases; junction bases not matched to a gene: 8. The CDR3 totals 15 residues. The chain's CDR3 is CASREDRLSYNEQFF. For the CDR3, the DNA is TGTGCCAGCAGAGAGGACAGGTTGAGCTACAATGAGCAGTTCTTC. Combining the CDR3 with reference TRBV5-4 and TRBJ2-1 gives the whole variable domain ETGVTQSPTHLIKTRGQQVTLRCSSQSGHNTVSWYQQALGQGPQFIFQYYREEENGRGNFPPRFSGLQFPNYSSELNVNALELDDSALYLCASREDRLSYNEQFFGPGTRLTVL.

The rearrangement links TRBV19 to TRBJ1-2, with no clear D. Per germline, CDR1 LNHDA and CDR2 SQIVND (reference sequence). The CDR3 consists of 16 residues. The ends were cut back, 7 bases at V and 1 base at J, with 19 bases in the middle. This CDR3 reads CASKPPNDGNNYGYTF. In DNA form, the CDR3 reads TGTGCCAGTAAACCCCCAAACGACGGTAATAACTATGGCTACACCTTC.

The chain combines TRBV19 with TRBJ1-5; 11 nucleotides align to TRBD1. Germline V gives CDR1 LNHDA, CDR2 SQIVND (reference sequence). The CDR3 totals 12 residues. With 10 bases clipped from V and 5 bases from J, the junction kept 1 base outside the gene matches. The CDR3 sequence: CAMGQGDQPQHF. The CDR3 nucleotides are TGTGCCATGGGACAGGGGGATCAGCCCCAGCATTTT.

The chain uses TRBV5-1 and TRBJ1-1, with TRBD1 matching 9 bases. Trimming cost V 0 bases and J 2 bases; bases outside gene matches: 11. The CDR3 runs 18 residues. Germline lookup yields CDR1 SGHRS and CDR2 YFSETQ. The CDR3 loop is CASSLGLRTGVDNTEAFF. The CDR3, as DNA: TGCGCCAGCAGCTTGGGACTTAGGACAGGGGTCGATAACACTGAAGCTTTCTTT. Complete variable domain (other parts from reference TRBV5-1 and TRBJ1-1): KAGVTQTPRYLIKTRGQQVTLSCSPISGHRSVSWYQQTPGQGLQFLFEYFSETQRNKGNFPGRFSGRQFSNSRSEMNVSTLELGDSALYLCASSLGLRTGVDNTEAFFGQGTRLTVV.

The V gene is TRBV7-2, the J gene TRBJ2-2; TRBD2 matches 8 bases. In germline, CDR1 is SGHTA, CDR2 FQGNSA. The CDR3 has 15 amino acids. The junction had 5 bases not matched to a gene; V was cut back by 3 bases and J by 5 bases. CDR3 amino acids: CASSLSGSGTGELFF. CDR3 sequence (DNA): TGTGCCAGCAGCTTGAGCGGGAGTGGTACCGGGGAGCTGTTTTTT. The full variable domain, with the rest looked up from reference TRBV7-2 and TRBJ2-2, is GAGVSQSPSNKVTEKGKDVELRCDPISGHTALYWYRQSLGQGLEFLIYFQGNSAPDKSGLPSDRFSAERTGGSVSTLTIQRTQQEDSAVYLCASSLSGSGTGELFFGEGSRLTVL.